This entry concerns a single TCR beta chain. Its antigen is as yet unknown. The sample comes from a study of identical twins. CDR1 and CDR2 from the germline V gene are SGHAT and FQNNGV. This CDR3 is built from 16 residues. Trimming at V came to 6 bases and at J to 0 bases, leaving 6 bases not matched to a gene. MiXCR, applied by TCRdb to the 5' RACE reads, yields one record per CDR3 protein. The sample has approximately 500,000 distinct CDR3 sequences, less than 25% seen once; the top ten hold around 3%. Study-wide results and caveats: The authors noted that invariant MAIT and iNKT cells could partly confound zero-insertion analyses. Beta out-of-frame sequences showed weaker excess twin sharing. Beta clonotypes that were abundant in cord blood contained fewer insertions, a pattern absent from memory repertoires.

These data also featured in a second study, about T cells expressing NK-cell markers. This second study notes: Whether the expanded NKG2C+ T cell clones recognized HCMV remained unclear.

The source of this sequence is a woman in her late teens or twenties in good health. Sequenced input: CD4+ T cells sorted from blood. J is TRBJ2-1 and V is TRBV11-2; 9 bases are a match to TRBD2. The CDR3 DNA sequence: TGTGCCAGCAGACCCGGGCGGGGGGGCTCCTACAATGAGCAGTTCTTC. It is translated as CASRPGRGGSYNEQFF.